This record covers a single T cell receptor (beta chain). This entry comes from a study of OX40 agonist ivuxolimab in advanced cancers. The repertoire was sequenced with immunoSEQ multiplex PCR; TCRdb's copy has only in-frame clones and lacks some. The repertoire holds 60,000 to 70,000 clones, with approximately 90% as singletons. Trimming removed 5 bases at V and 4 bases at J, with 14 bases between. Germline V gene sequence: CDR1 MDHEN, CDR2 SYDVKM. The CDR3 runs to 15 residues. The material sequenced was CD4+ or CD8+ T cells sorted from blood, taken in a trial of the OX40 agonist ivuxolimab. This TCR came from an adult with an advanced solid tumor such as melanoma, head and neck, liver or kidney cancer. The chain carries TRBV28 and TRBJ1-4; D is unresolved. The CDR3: CASSLLTLSNEKLFF. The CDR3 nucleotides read TGTGCCAGCAGTCTACTCACCCTCAGTAATGAAAAACTGTTTTTT.